This TCR beta chain was profiled in a study of blood T cell repertoires in COVID-19. The germline gives CDR1 SGHVS, CDR2 FNYEAQ. V was pared by 5 bases and J by 3 bases, with 16 bases between. CDR3 size: 15 residues. The authors' processing: How many nucleated cells were present was estimated from reference gene primer amplification. Produced via immunoSEQ multiplex PCR; TCRdb's table is partial and in-frame only. V and J calls and clone size are given by that table; D and trimming were obtained from the DNA. Of 98,000 or so clones listed, approximately 84% are singletons. The gene calls are TRBV7-6 and TRBJ1-2; the D is unclear. The receptor comes from a man aged 60 to 75 with acute or convalescent COVID-19. The sequencing input was peripheral blood. Here the CDR3 reads CASSPGGRRYYGYTF. For the CDR3, the DNA is TGTGCCAGCAGCCCAGGAGGACGGCGGTACTATGGCTACACCTTC. Complete variable domain (other parts from reference TRBV7-6 and TRBJ1-2): GAGVSQSPRYKVTKRGQDVALRCDPISGHVSLYWYRQALGQGPEFLTYFNYEAQQDKSGLPNDRFSAERPEGSISTLTIQRTEQRDSAMYRCASSPGGRRYYGYTFGSGTRLTVV.